This T cell receptor (beta chain) derives from a study of blood T cell repertoires in COVID-19. Study background: Samples of COVID-19 (acute and convalescent) were obtained from the United States, Italy and Spain.

Source study methods: How many nucleated cells were present was estimated from reference gene primer amplification. Produced via immunoSEQ multiplex PCR; TCRdb's table is partial and in-frame only. V and J calls and clone size come straight from that table; D and trimming were deduced from the DNA. The sample includes 88,000 or so clones, 85% of them seen just once. CDR1 is SGHAT and CDR2 is FQNNGV in the germline V gene. Unmatched junction bases numbered 6, after V lost 5 bases and J lost 5 bases. The CDR3 is 15 amino acids. The sequenced sample was peripheral blood. The receptor was isolated from a man aged 60 to 75 with acute or convalescent COVID-19. The V gene is TRBV11-2, the J gene TRBJ2-5; TRBD2 matches 12 bases. CDR3 in DNA: TGTGCCAGCAGCGTTGCTAGCGGGGGGGCTGAGACCCAGTACTTC. Translating it yields CASSVASGGAETQYF.